These 18 T cell receptor beta chains came from one sample sequenced in a study of T cells in Graves' hyperthyroidism and ophthalmopathy. Amplified TCR beta CDR3 regions derived from RNA transcripts. TCR CDR3 regions were first amplified by RT-PCR with HTBI primers. Via MiXCR, TCRdb re-called the multiplex PCR reads, giving one row per CDR3 protein. Among 300,000 to 450,000 distinct CDR3 sequences listed, approximately 17% were seen once. The sample comprised blood. The origin of the receptors is a man aged 18 to 30 with Graves' ophthalmopathy.

This chain joins TRBV27 and TRBJ1-4; D is uncertain. This CDR3 has 14 amino acids. V was cut by 1 base and J by 2 bases, with 5 bases left in between. Germline CDR1 and CDR2: MNHEY and SMNVEV (reference sequence). CDR3 nucleotide sequence: TGTGCCAGCAGTTTATGGGCGACTAATGAAAAACTGTTTTTT. Protein: CASSLWATNEKLFF.

This clonotype has ten or more counts. This chain links TRBV2 with TRBJ2-5, with D perhaps TRBD2 (6 bases). Germline-derived CDR1 and CDR2 are SNHLY and FYNNEI. Trimming took 6 bases from V and 5 from J, leaving 13 bases between them. The CDR3 runs to 13 residues. In DNA, the CDR3 is TGTGCCAGCAGAGGGTCGGCGGGGGAGACCCAGTACTTC. It specifies CASRGSAGETQYF.

This clonotype was seen repeatedly, ten times or more. V usage is TRBV5-1 and J usage is TRBJ1-2, with D possibly matching TRBD1 (5 bases). Germline lookup yields CDR1 SGHRS and CDR2 YFSETQ. Trimming removed 4 bases from V and 8 bases from J, with 24 bases in between. The CDR3 is made up of 16 amino acids. The CDR3 nucleotides read TGCGCCAGCAGCCCCCAAAGTGGCGACACGGCAGGGGGCTACACCTTC. Translated, it gives CASSPQSGDTAGGYTF.

V gene TRBV24-1 combines with J gene TRBJ2-3; D is uncertain. The CDR3 runs 16 residues. Germline lookup yields CDR1 KGHDR and CDR2 SFDVKD. V was trimmed by 3 bases and J by 6 bases, leaving 18 bases between them. CDR3: CATSDTRLVQGDTQYF. CDR3 DNA sequence: TGTGCCACCAGTGATACAAGACTGGTACAAGGTGATACGCAGTATTTT.

On this clonotype: A much larger clone lies one base from this, so it may be a read error. The V and J genes are TRBV29-1 and TRBJ1-1; D is possibly TRBD1 (6 bases). V was pared by 8 bases and J by 3 bases, with 10 bases between. CDR1 and CDR2 from the germline V gene are SQVTM and ANQGSEA. The CDR3 runs 11 residues. CDR3 region: CSHQGYTEAFF. The CDR3 DNA follows: TGCAGCCACCAGGGGTACACTGAAGCTTTCTTT.

The gene calls are TRBV6-1 and TRBJ2-2, with 7 bases matching TRBD1. With V trimmed by 5 bases and J by 4 bases, 4 bases remained unmatched. The CDR3 is 14 amino acids. Germline V gene lookup returns CDR1 MNHNS and CDR2 SASEGT. The CDR3 reads CASSLQGITGELFF. In nucleotides, the CDR3 is TGTGCCAGCAGTTTACAGGGGATCACCGGGGAGCTGTTTTTT.

The gene calls are TRBV2 and TRBJ1-5; no reliable D call. V gave up 3 bases and J gave up 0 bases, with 9 bases separating them. This CDR3 is 15 amino acids long. Germline V gene lookup returns CDR1 SNHLY and CDR2 FYNNEI. CDR3 amino acids: CASSDTGYSNQPQHF. In DNA, the CDR3 is TGTGCCAGCAGTGATACCGGTTATAGCAATCAGCCCCAGCATTTT.

With respect to this clonotype: At one boundary the junction diverges from the germline segment, which might be a read error. The chain is built from TRBV7-3 and TRBJ2-2; a weak D match, TRBD2 (5 bases). The CDR3 covers 14 residues. Germline assignment: CDR1 SGHTA and CDR2 FQGTGA. The CDR3 nucleotides are TGTGCCAGCAGCTTAGACCAAAACACCGGGGAGCTGCTTTTT. It is translated as CASSLDQNTGELLF.

This clonotype was detected ten times or more. This chain uses TRBV11-2 with TRBJ1-2, with D uncertain. This CDR3 has 12 residues. Germline values: CDR1 SGHAT, CDR2 FQNNGV. V lost 1 base and J lost 8, with 8 bases in between. The CDR3 DNA reads TGTGCCAGCAGCTTAGGTCGGGAGGGCTACACCTTC. It codes for CASSLGREGYTF.

This clonotype was seen at least ten times. The genes are TRBV5-1 and TRBJ2-2, with D hard to call. V lost 0 bases and J 5 bases, leaving 11 bases between the germline ends. This CDR3 region has 15 residues. Germline V gene lookup returns CDR1 SGHRS and CDR2 YFSETQ. The CDR3 DNA follows: TGCGCCAGCAGCTTGGGCTCAAGGGATACCGGGGAGCTGTTTTTT. Amino acid sequence: CASSLGSRDTGELFF.

There are a few counts of this clonotype. For the CDR3, the DNA is TGTGCCAGCAGCTTAGGGACAGGGGGATACCCACCCCTCCACTTT. Translated: CASSLGTGGYPPLHF. The chain joins TRBV7-2 to TRBJ1-6, with 10 bases matching TRBD1. In germline, CDR1 is SGHTA, CDR2 FQGNSA. The CDR3 spans 15 residues. The junction had 5 bases not matched to a gene; V was cut back by 1 base and J by 11 bases.

This clonotype showed up just a few times. The rearrangement uses TRBV4-1 and TRBJ2-7, with a tentative D call TRBD1 (6 bases). The CDR3 has 13 amino acids. Germline-derived CDR1 and CDR2 are MGHRA and YSYEKL. Between the trimmed V and J ends, which lost 5 bases and 3 bases, there was a span of 11 bases. CDR3 loop: CASSTGHLYEQYF. Here the CDR3 DNA reads TGCGCCAGCAGCACGGGACATCTCTACGAGCAGTACTTC.

This chain links TRBV6-2 or TRBV6-3 with TRBJ1-3; no clear D gene. The germline V gene encodes CDR1 MNHEY and CDR2 SVGEGT. The length of the CDR3 is 15 residues. Trimming stripped 8 bases from V and 4 bases from J, with 18 bases between. The CDR3: CASRSSQNVGNTIYF. Written as DNA, the CDR3 is TGTGCCAGCCGCTCGTCCCAAAACGTCGGAAACACCATATATTTT.

This clonotype was seen ten or more times. This chain uses TRBV5-8 with TRBJ2-1, with D possibly being TRBD2 (6 bases). Deletions cut 2 bases from V and 8 bases from J, with 11 bases between. Germline CDR1 SGHTS, CDR2 YDEGEE. CDR3 length equals 13 residues. CDR3 in amino acids: CASSFPGVDEQFF. CDR3 bases: TGTGCCAGCAGCTTCCCGGGAGTGGATGAGCAGTTCTTC. The whole variable domain, remainder taken from reference TRBV5-8 and TRBJ2-1, is EAGVTQSPTHLIKTRGQQATLRCSPISGHTSVYWYQQALGLGLQFLLWYDEGEERNRGNFPPRFSGRQFPNYSSELNVNALELEDSALYLCASSFPGVDEQFFGPGTRLTVL.

This clonotype was seen ten or more times. The chain carries TRBV13 and TRBJ2-3; 9 bases align to TRBD2. The CDR3 loop spans 15 amino acids. Per germline, CDR1 PRHDT and CDR2 FYEKMQ (reference sequence). Unmatched junction bases numbered 9, after V lost 7 bases and J lost 4 bases. CDR3 protein: CASILAAGGPDTQYF. CDR3 in DNA: TGTGCCAGCATCCTCGCAGCGGGGGGACCAGATACGCAGTATTTT.

This clonotype came up many times. This chain links TRBV12-3 or TRBV12-4 with TRBJ1-5; weak D call: TRBD1 (5 bases). V dropped 6 bases and J dropped 5 bases, with 11 bases sitting between them. The CDR3 loop spans 13 amino acids. CDR3 nucleotide sequence: TGTGCCAGCAGGGTTGGGGGAGATCAGCCCCAGCATTTT. This encodes CASRVGGDQPQHF.

This clonotype was seen at least ten times. V and J are TRBV28 and TRBJ2-7, with a tentative D call TRBD1 (6 bases). This CDR3 comprises 15 residues. The germline CDR1 and CDR2 sequences are MDHEN and SYDVKM. The ends were cut back, 6 bases at V and 1 base at J, with 16 bases in the middle. CDR3: CASSRRGLASYEQYF. DNA for the CDR3: TGTGCCAGCAGCCGAAGGGGGTTAGCGTCCTACGAGCAGTACTTC.

This clonotype was observed a handful of times. This CDR3 reads CASSEAWAGDGELFF. DNA of the CDR3: TGTGCCAGCAGTGAAGCTTGGGCAGGGGACGGGGAGCTGTTTTTT. V is TRBV6-1 and J is TRBJ2-2; a weak D match, TRBD1 (6 bases). Trimming shortened V by 0 bases and J by 7 bases, and 12 bases separated the two germline ends. CDR1 is MNHNS and CDR2 is SASEGT in the germline V gene. The CDR3 sequence is 15 residues long.